These 14 T cell receptor beta chains were all obtained from the same sample, sequenced in a study of OX40 agonist ivuxolimab in advanced cancers. Using immunoSEQ multiplex PCR, the repertoire was profiled, and TCRdb retains in-frame clones only, with some absent. This sample has about 95,000 clones, with 91% found just once. Sequenced material: CD4+ or CD8+ T cells sorted from blood, taken in a trial of the OX40 agonist ivuxolimab. These receptors all come from an adult with an advanced solid tumor such as melanoma, head and neck, liver or kidney cancer.

This chain joins TRBV9 and TRBJ2-3; the D is unclear. The CDR3 consists of 16 residues. The germline V and J ends were trimmed by 4 bases and 5 bases, with 20 bases remaining between them. The germline CDR1 and CDR2 sequences are SGDLS and YYNGEE. CDR3 nucleotides: TGTGCCAGCAGCCTCACCCAGCAGATTGGAGTAGATACGCAGTATTTT. Translated, it gives CASSLTQQIGVDTQYF.

V and J are TRBV30 and TRBJ2-1, with D unclear. Deletions cut 3 bases from V and 4 bases from J, with 4 bases between. The CDR3 runs 11 residues. The V gene's germline CDR1 is GTSNPN and CDR2 SVGIG (reference sequence). In nucleotides, the CDR3 is TGTGCCTGGAGCAATTACAATGAGCAGTTCTTC. This translates into CAWSNYNEQFF.

This clone has a handful of counts. The V gene is TRBV5-1, the J gene TRBJ1-1; possible D gene TRBD1, 5 bases. The CDR3 loop spans 15 amino acids. CDR1 is SGHRS, CDR2 YFSETQ, per germline. V gave up 0 bases and J gave up 4 bases, with 13 bases separating them. The CDR3 DNA reads TGCGCCAGCAGCTTGGCGGGAACAGGATTCACTGAAGCTTTCTTT. Translation gives CASSLAGTGFTEAFF.

The chain links TRBV6-1 to TRBJ1-5, with D possibly being TRBD1 (5 bases). This CDR3 has 14 residues. Trimming took off 7 bases at V and 3 bases at J, with 13 bases between the two ends. Germline lookup yields CDR1 MNHNS and CDR2 SASEGT. The DNA for the CDR3 is TGTGCCAGCAAAGACAGAACGCCCAATCAGCCCCAGCATTTT. As protein: CASKDRTPNQPQHF.

About this clone itself: One end of the junction is discordant with germline, which a read error may explain. The chain is built from TRBV29-1 and TRBJ2-5, with D possibly matching TRBD1 (6 bases). This CDR3 has 12 residues. In germline, CDR1 is SQVTM, CDR2 ANQGSEA. CDR3 protein: CSVERGQGTQYF. CDR3 DNA: TGCAGCGTTGAAAGGGGACAAGGGACCCAGTACTTC. The full variable domain, in which reference TRBV29-1 and TRBJ2-5 provide the parts outside the CDR3, is SAVISQKPSRDICQRGTSLTIQCQVDSQVTMMFWYRQQPGQSLTLIATANQGSEATYESGFVIDKFPISRPNLTFSTLTVSNMSPEDSSIYLCSVERGQGTQYFGPGTRLLVL.

V gene TRBV2 combines with J gene TRBJ1-2; TRBD1 is a possible D gene (5 bases). The V end was cut by 1 base, the J end by 5 bases, with 8 bases between. Germline CDR1 reads SNHLY; CDR2 reads FYNNEI. The CDR3 is 13 amino acids. CDR3 amino acids: CASSEGQGYGYTF. CDR3 in DNA: TGTGCCAGCAGTGAAGGGCAGGGTTATGGCTACACCTTC. The full variable domain, completed using reference TRBV2 and TRBJ1-2, is EPEVTQTPSHQVTQMGQEVILRCVPISNHLYFYWYRQILGQKVEFLVSFYNNEISEKSEIFDDQFSVERPDGSNFTLKIRSTKLEDSAMYFCASSEGQGYGYTFGSGTRLTVV.

V is TRBV4-2 and J is TRBJ2-7; D possibly corresponds to TRBD2 (6 bases). Per the germline V gene, CDR1 is LGHNA and CDR2 is YNFKEQ. There are 13 residues in the CDR3. V gave up 0 bases and J gave up 4 bases, with 7 bases separating them. The CDR3 DNA reads as TGTGCCAGCAGCCAAGACAGCGGGTACGAGCAGTACTTC. The encoded protein is CASSQDSGYEQYF.

The chain is built from TRBV5-4 and TRBJ2-3; TRBD1 aligns across 7 bases. Looked up from germline, CDR1 is SGHNT and CDR2 is YYREEE (reference sequence). CDR3 length: 14 residues. Trimming took 4 bases from V and 4 from J; bases not matched to a gene: 6. CDR3 sequence (DNA): TGTGCCAGCAGCCTGGACAGGATCGCAGATACGCAGTATTTT. Protein sequence: CASSLDRIADTQYF.

The chain couples TRBV6-5 to TRBJ2-1, with a possible D match to TRBD2 (5 bases). CDR1 is MNHEY and CDR2 is SVGAGI in the germline V gene. This CDR3 region has 14 residues. CDR3 sequence (DNA): TGTTCTACCAGTGAGAAAGGCCGGGGCAATGAGCAGTTCTTC. Protein: CSTSEKGRGNEQFF.

This chain links TRBV9 with TRBJ1-2, with 9 bases identical to TRBD1. The CDR3 loop spans 16 amino acids. The ends lost 3 bases at V and 7 bases at J; junction bases unmatched: 13. Germline V gene data show CDR1 as SGDLS and CDR2 as YYNGEE. CDR3 sequence reads: CASSAYSGQGIGGYTF. The CDR3 bases are TGTGCCAGCAGCGCCTATTCGGGACAGGGAATCGGTGGCTACACCTTC.

The chain carries TRBV4-2 and TRBJ2-2; 14 nucleotides agree with TRBD2. V lost 3 bases, J lost 7 bases, and 7 bases stayed unmatched. Germline lookup yields CDR1 LGHNA and CDR2 YNFKEQ. The CDR3 consists of 17 residues. This chain's CDR3 is CASSQKGLAGAGGELFF. DNA for the CDR3: TGTGCCAGCAGCCAGAAGGGACTAGCGGGAGCGGGCGGGGAGCTGTTTTTT.

This clone came up once. The J gene is TRBJ2-1, the V gene TRBV11-2; weak D call: TRBD2 (6 bases). The V end lost 3 bases, the J end lost 2 bases, and 14 bases lay between the germline ends. Germline V gene sequence: CDR1 SGHAT, CDR2 FQNNGV. This CDR3 has 16 amino acids. CDR3 sequence (DNA): TGTGCCAGCAGCTTTCTTGGTAGCGGTCCCTACAATGAGCAGTTCTTC. This sequence encodes CASSFLGSGPYNEQFF.

The chain carries TRBV9 and TRBJ2-3, with TRBD2 identical over 9 bases. The germline gives CDR1 SGDLS, CDR2 YYNGEE. V shed 3 bases and J 5 bases; nucleotides not matched to a gene: 7. This CDR3 has 15 amino acids. The CDR3 loop reads CASSGGGALEDTQYF. DNA for the CDR3: TGTGCCAGCAGCGGCGGGGGGGCTCTGGAAGATACGCAGTATTTT.

The chain combines TRBV28 with TRBJ2-1; possibly TRBD1 or TRBD2 for D (7 bases each). V lost 4 bases to trimming and J lost 7 bases, with 17 bases between them. Germline loops: CDR1 MDHEN, CDR2 SYDVKM. This CDR3 comprises 15 residues. As DNA, the CDR3 is TGTGCCAGCAGTTCGAGTTCAGGGGGACTAAATGAGCAGTTCTTC. Protein: CASSSSSGGLNEQFF.